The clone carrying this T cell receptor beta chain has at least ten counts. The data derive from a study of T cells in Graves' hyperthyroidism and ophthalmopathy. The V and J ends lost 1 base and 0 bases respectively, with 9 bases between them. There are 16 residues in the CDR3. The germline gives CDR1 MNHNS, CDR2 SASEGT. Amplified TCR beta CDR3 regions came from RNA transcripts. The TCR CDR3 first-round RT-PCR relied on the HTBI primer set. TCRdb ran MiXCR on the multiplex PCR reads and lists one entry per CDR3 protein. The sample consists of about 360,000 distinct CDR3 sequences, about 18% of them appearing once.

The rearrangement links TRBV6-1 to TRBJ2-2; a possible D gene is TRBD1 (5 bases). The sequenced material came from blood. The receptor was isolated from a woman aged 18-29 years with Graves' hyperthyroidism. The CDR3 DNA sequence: TGTGCCAGCAGTGAAGACCAGGGATCGAACACCGGGGAGCTGTTTTTT. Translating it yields CASSEDQGSNTGELFF.